The present T cell receptor (beta chain) was sequenced within a study of shared clonotypes between healthy human individuals. The CDR3 has 15 residues. Germline CDR1 reads ENHRY; CDR2 reads SYGVKD. The V and J ends lost 5 bases and 6 bases respectively, with 19 bases between them. Sequenced by immunoSEQ multiplex PCR; TCRdb stores in-frame clones only, minus some. The repertoire includes 850,000 to 1,100,000 clones, roughly 80% of them detected once, and more than 0.85% sits in the top ten. V is TRBV10-3 and J is TRBJ1-1; tentative D call: TRBD1 (5 bases). This TCR was sampled from a man aged 18 to 30 in good health. Some clones in this sample may be carry-over from other donors' samples. The source material was memory CD4+ T cells from PBMCs. Noted subset: CD45RA-negative fraction. The CDR3 loop is CAISLRGTHDAEAFF. The CDR3 DNA sequence: TGTGCCATCAGTCTCCGGGGGACCCACGATGCTGAAGCTTTCTTT.